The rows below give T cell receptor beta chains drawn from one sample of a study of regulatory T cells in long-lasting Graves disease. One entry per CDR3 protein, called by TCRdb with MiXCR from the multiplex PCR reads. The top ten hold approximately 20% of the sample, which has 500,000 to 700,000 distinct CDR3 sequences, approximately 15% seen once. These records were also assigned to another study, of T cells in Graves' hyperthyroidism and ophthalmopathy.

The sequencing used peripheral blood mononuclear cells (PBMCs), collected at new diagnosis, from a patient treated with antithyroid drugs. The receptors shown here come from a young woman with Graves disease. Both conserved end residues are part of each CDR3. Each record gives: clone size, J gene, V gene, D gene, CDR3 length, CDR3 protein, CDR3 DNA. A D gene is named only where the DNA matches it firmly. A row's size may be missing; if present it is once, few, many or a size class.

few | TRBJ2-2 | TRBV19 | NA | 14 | CASMVRVGIGELFF | TGTGCCAGTATGGTCCGCGTTGGGATCGGGGAGCTGTTTTTT
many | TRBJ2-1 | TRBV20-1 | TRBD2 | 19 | CSARAPPGGGQSSYNEQFF | TGCAGTGCTAGAGCTCCCCCGGGAGGCGGGCAGAGCTCCTACAATGAGCAGTTCTTC
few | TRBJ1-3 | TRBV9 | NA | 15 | CASSVDSSSGNTIYF | TGTGCCAGCAGCGTAGATTCCAGCTCTGGAAACACCATATATTTT
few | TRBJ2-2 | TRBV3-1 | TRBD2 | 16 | CASSRTSGRGAGELFF | TGTGCCAGCAGCCGGACTAGCGGGAGAGGCGCCGGGGAGCTGTTTTTT
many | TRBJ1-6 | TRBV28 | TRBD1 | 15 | CASSRGQFYNSPLHF | TGTGCCAGCAGTCGGGGACAGTTTTATAATTCACCCCTCCACTTT
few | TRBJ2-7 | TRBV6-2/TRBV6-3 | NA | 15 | CASSYSRGAGYEQYF | TGTGCCAGCAGTTACTCGAGAGGGGCCGGGTACGAGCAGTACTTC
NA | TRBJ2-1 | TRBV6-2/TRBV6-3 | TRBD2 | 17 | CASSDGTSGSWYNEQFF | TGTGCCAGCAGTGACGGGACTAGCGGGAGCTGGTACAATGAGCAGTTCTTC
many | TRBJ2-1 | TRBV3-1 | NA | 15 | CASSQGGTAYNEQFF | TGTGCCAGCAGCCAAGGGGGGACGGCCTACAATGAGCAGTTCTTC
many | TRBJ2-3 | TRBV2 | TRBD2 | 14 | CASTLGSTSVAQYF | TGTGCCAGCACCTTGGGCTCTACTAGCGTAGCTCAGTATTTT
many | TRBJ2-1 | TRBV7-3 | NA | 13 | CASSREDYNEQFF | TGTGCCAGCAGCCGTGAAGACTACAATGAGCAGTTCTTC
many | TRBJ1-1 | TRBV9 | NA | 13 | CASSVAGNTEAFF | TGTGCCAGCAGCGTAGCCGGGAACACTGAAGCTTTCTTT
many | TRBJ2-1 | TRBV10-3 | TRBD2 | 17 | CAISGGLIAGSYNEQFF | TGTGCCATCAGTGGGGGCTTAATAGCGGGGAGCTACAATGAGCAGTTCTTC
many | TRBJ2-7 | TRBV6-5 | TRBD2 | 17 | CASSYSSPRAGSFEQYF | TGTGCCAGCAGTTACTCGAGCCCCAGAGCGGGATCGTTCGAGCAGTACTTC
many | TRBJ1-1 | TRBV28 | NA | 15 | CASSFFAGVWTEAFF | TGTGCCAGCAGTTTTTTCGCCGGGGTTTGGACTGAAGCTTTCTTT
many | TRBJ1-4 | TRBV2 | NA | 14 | CASSETKAGEKLFF | TGTGCCAGCAGTGAAACGAAGGCTGGGGAAAAACTGTTTTTT
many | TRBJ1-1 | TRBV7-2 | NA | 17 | CASSLVRGAKMNTEAFF | TGTGCCAGCAGCTTAGTTCGGGGGGCCAAAATGAACACTGAAGCTTTCTTT
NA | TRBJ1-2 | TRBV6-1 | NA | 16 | CASSELSQGLAYGYTF | TGTGCCAGCAGTGAACTATCACAGGGATTAGCCTATGGCTACACCTTC
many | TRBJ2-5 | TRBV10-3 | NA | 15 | CAITAGTRVQETQYF | TGTGCCATCACTGCTGGGACACGGGTCCAAGAGACCCAGTACTTC
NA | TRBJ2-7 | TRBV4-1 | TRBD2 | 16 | CASSGSRAGGPGEQYF | TGCGCCAGCAGCGGAAGCCGAGCGGGAGGGCCCGGCGAGCAGTACTTC
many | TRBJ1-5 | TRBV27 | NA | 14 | CASRRQYSNQPQHF | TGTGCCAGCCGTCGACAGTATAGCAATCAGCCCCAGCATTTT
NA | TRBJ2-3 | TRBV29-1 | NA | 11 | CSVEVLDTQYF | TGCAGCGTTGAAGTATTAGATACGCAGTATTTT
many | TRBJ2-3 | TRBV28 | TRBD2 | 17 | CASSFDPPSGGLDTQYF | TGTGCCAGCAGTTTCGACCCTCCTAGCGGTGGGCTAGATACGCAGTATTTT
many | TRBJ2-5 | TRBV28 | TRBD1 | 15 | CASSLWGQGVETQYF | TGTGCCAGCAGTTTGTGGGGACAGGGGGTAGAGACCCAGTACTTC
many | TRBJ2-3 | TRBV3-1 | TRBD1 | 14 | CASSQGTGADTQYF | TGTGCCAGCAGCCAAGGGACAGGGGCAGATACGCAGTATTTT
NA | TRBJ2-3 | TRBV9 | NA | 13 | CASSAGLIDTQYF | TGTGCCAGCAGCGCGGGACTTATAGATACGCAGTATTTT
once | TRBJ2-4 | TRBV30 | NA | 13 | CAWSVPGPGIQYF | TGTGCCTGGAGTGTGCCCGGTCCGGGCATTCAGTACTTC
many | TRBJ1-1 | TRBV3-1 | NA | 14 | CASTSFVGTTEAFF | TGTGCCAGCACCTCTTTTGTGGGAACCACTGAAGCTTTCTTT
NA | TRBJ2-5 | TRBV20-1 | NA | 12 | CSVREGEETQYF | TGCAGTGTGAGGGAGGGGGAAGAGACCCAGTACTTC
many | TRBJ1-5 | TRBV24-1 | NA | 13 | CATSGAGNQPQHF | TGTGCCACCAGTGGGGCGGGGAATCAGCCCCAGCATTTT
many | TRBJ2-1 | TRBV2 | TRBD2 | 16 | CASSEETSGRRSEQFF | TGTGCCAGCAGTGAAGAAACTAGCGGGAGAAGGAGTGAGCAGTTCTTC
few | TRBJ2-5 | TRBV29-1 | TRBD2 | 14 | CSVNPGLALETQYF | TGCAGCGTTAACCCGGGACTAGCATTAGAGACCCAGTACTTC
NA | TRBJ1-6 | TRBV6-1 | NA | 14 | CASSTEGYNSPLHF | TGTGCCAGCAGTACCGAGGGCTATAATTCACCCCTCCACTTT
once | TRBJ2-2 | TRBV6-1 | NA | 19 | CASSKALARGSRNTGELFF | TGTGCCAGCAGTAAAGCCCTTGCGAGGGGTTCTAGGAACACCGGGGAGCTGTTTTTT
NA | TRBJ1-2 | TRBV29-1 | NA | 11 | CSVPLSYGYTF | TGCAGCGTTCCACTGAGCTATGGCTACACCTTC
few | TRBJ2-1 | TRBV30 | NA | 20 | CAWSVRRGNRLKSSYNEQFF | TGTGCCTGGAGTGTACGCCGAGGTAACCGTCTTAAAAGCTCCTACAATGAGCAGTTCTTC
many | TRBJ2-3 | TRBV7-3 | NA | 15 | CASSPWGGRTDTQYF | TGTGCCAGCAGCCCCTGGGGGGGGCGCACAGATACGCAGTATTTT
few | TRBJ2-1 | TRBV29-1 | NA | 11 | CSGHGTSEQFF | TGCAGCGGGCACGGGACCTCCGAGCAGTTCTTC
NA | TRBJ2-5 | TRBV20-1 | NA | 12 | CSAKIQGQTQYF | TGCAGTGCTAAGATCCAGGGGCAGACCCAGTACTTC
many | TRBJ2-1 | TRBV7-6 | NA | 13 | CASSLGQISEQFF | TGTGCCAGCAGCCTAGGACAGATAAGTGAGCAGTTCTTC
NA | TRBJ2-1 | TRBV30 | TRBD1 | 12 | CAGKQGANEQFF | TGTGCCGGGAAACAGGGGGCGAATGAGCAGTTCTTC
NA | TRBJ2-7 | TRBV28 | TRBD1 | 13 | CASSLVQGVEQYF | TGTGCCAGCAGTTTGGTACAGGGGGTCGAGCAGTACTTC
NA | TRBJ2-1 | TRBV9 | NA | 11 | CASGDYFEQFF | TGTGCCAGCGGCGACTATTTTGAGCAGTTCTTC
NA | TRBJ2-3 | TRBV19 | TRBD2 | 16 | CASSRGLAGGTDTQYF | TGTGCCAGTAGTAGAGGACTAGCGGGAGGGACAGATACGCAGTATTTT